A single sample gave rise to the 29 T cell receptor beta chains below, sequenced in a study of T cell changes during pregnancy in multiple sclerosis. Measured with immunoSEQ multiplex PCR; TCRdb has only the in-frame clones, and not every one. The sample consists of fewer than 65,000 clones, around 90% of them appearing once. Material: peripheral blood, obtained before pregnancy. These TCRs come from a female donor with multiple sclerosis, enrolled in a pregnancy study.

V gene TRBV7-2 combines with J gene TRBJ1-6; no firm D call. The ends were cut back, 5 bases at V and 7 bases at J, with 18 bases in the middle. The germline gives CDR1 SGHTA, CDR2 FQGNSA. The CDR3 consists of 16 residues. In nucleotides, the CDR3 is TGTGCCAGCAGCCCCCCGGGGATCCGACGCAATTCACCCCTCCACTTT. It specifies CASSPPGIRRNSPLHF.

This clone was seen a few times. CDR3 amino acids: CASRPSGLAGHIEQFF. CDR3 in DNA: TGTGCCAGCAGACCCTCGGGACTAGCGGGGCACATTGAGCAGTTCTTC. The chain is built from TRBV7-2 and TRBJ2-1; 13 bases are a match to TRBD2. Germline V CDR1 and CDR2: SGHTA, FQGNSA. The ends lost 6 bases at V and 9 bases at J; junction bases unmatched: 11. CDR3 length: 16 residues.

The J gene is TRBJ1-5, the V gene TRBV5-6; the match to TRBD1 covers 7 bases. Looked up from germline, CDR1 is SGHDT and CDR2 is YYEEEE. The CDR3 loop spans 16 amino acids. V shed 0 bases and J 2 bases; nucleotides not matched to a gene: 5. The CDR3 spells CASSLATGDGNQPQHF. Written as DNA, the CDR3 is TGTGCCAGCAGCTTGGCTACAGGGGACGGCAATCAGCCCCAGCATTTT.

This clone was seen once. The chain couples TRBV4-2 to TRBJ1-2, with 10 bases lining up with TRBD1. The CDR3 length is 15 residues. The V and J ends lost 4 bases and 7 bases, in that order; junction bases with no gene match: 9. Germline loops: CDR1 LGHNA, CDR2 YNFKEQ. The CDR3 region is CASSPGTGDFSGYTF. As DNA, the CDR3 is TGTGCCAGCAGCCCCGGGACAGGGGATTTCAGTGGCTACACCTTC.

This clone has a single count. The V call is TRBV7-6, the J call TRBJ1-3, with TRBD1 matching over 8 bases. J gave up 1 base and V 5 bases, and 7 bases lay outside the gene matches. Germline CDR1 and CDR2: SGHVS and FNYEAQ. The CDR3 runs to 16 residues. CDR3 sequence reads: CASSQNRGGSGNTIYF. The DNA of the CDR3 is TGTGCCAGCAGCCAAAACAGGGGGGGTTCTGGAAACACCATATATTTT.

The chain links TRBV19 to TRBJ1-5; 7 nucleotides agree with TRBD1. V lost 3 bases, J lost 6 bases, and 17 bases stayed unmatched. In germline, CDR1 is LNHDA, CDR2 SQIVND (reference sequence). The CDR3 has 18 residues. In nucleotides, the CDR3 is TGTGCCAGTAGTATCCAAAGGAAAGGACAGGCGTCGGGTCAGCCCCAGCATTTT. Its translation is CASSIQRKGQASGQPQHF.

The chain carries TRBV7-9 and TRBJ1-2; D gene uncertain. This CDR3 is 12 amino acids long. CDR1 is SEHNR and CDR2 is FQNEAQ in the germline V gene (reference sequence). Between the trimmed V and J ends, which lost 2 bases and 8 bases, there was a span of 9 bases. Here the CDR3 DNA reads TGTGCCAGCAGCTTAAATCGAGGAGGCTACACCTTC. Encoded protein: CASSLNRGGYTF.

The chain has TRBV4-3 and TRBJ2-7, with D perhaps matching TRBD1 (6 bases). The V end was cut by 1 base, the J end by 2 bases, with 12 bases between. Germline CDR1 and CDR2: LGHNA and YSLEER. The CDR3 spans 15 residues. The CDR3 DNA reads as TGCGCCAGCAGCCAAGTGACAGGACCTACCTACGAGCAGTACTTC. Amino acids: CASSQVTGPTYEQYF.

Only one count was recorded for this clone. The chain uses TRBV19 and TRBJ2-4; 9 positions match TRBD1. CDR3 length equals 19 residues. Germline V gives CDR1 LNHDA, CDR2 SQIVND (reference sequence). The trim removed 3 bases at V and 6 bases at J, leaving 18 bases unmatched. DNA for the CDR3: TGTGCCAGTAGTATCGAGACCGGGACAGGGAAGGGGAACCTAAACATTCAGTACTTC. Translation gives CASSIETGTGKGNLNIQYF.

The CDR3 coding sequence is TGTGCCAGTAGTCTCCTTACCGGGACAGGGGGCCCCTGGGACTATGGCTACACCTTC. Protein: CASSLLTGTGGPWDYGYTF. This rearrangement joins TRBV19 to TRBJ1-2; TRBD1 matches at 12 bases. CDR3 length: 19 residues. Germline V CDR1 and CDR2: LNHDA, SQIVND (reference sequence). V shed 5 bases, J shed 3 bases, and the junction held 16 bases outside the gene matches.

The chain uses TRBV6-5 and TRBJ2-5; 9 positions match TRBD1. This CDR3 has 15 residues. In germline, CDR1 is MNHEY, CDR2 SVGAGI. The ends lost 8 bases at V and 1 base at J; junction bases unmatched: 8. DNA for the CDR3: TGTGCCAGCGATAGAACGGACAGGGGCCAAGAGACCCAGTACTTC. Its translation is CASDRTDRGQETQYF.

The chain links TRBV18 to TRBJ1-5; 8 bases are shared with TRBD1. The CDR3 has 14 residues. Unmatched junction bases numbered 4, after V lost 2 bases and J lost 7 bases. Germline loops: CDR1 KGHSH, CDR2 LQKENI. The CDR3 DNA reads TGTGCCAGCTCACCAGACAGGGGTTGGCAGCCCCAGCATTTT. This gives the protein CASSPDRGWQPQHF.

The genes are TRBV4-2 and TRBJ2-7; D unclear. CDR3 size: 14 residues. Germline CDR1 is LGHNA and CDR2 is YNFKEQ. With 0 bases removed from V and 0 bases from J, the gap between germline ends came to 6 bases. CDR3 DNA: TGTGCCAGCAGCCAAGATCTAACCTCCTACGAGCAGTACTTC. Translated, it gives CASSQDLTSYEQYF.

The J gene is TRBJ1-1, the V gene TRBV9, with D perhaps matching TRBD1 (5 bases). The V end was cut by 0 bases, the J end by 1 base, with 10 bases between. The CDR3 loop spans 15 amino acids. From germline, CDR1 is SGDLS and CDR2 YYNGEE. CDR3 nucleotides: TGTGCCAGCAGCGTAGGAGGCAGGGCGAACACTGAAGCTTTCTTT. Its protein product is CASSVGGRANTEAFF.

The genes are TRBV19 and TRBJ1-2; 7 nucleotides agree with TRBD1. Germline lookup yields CDR1 LNHDA and CDR2 SQIVND (reference sequence). J gave up 5 bases and V 6 bases, and 12 bases lay outside the gene matches. The length of the CDR3 is 15 residues. CDR3 loop: CASSSFVRGKYGYTF. The CDR3 bases are TGTGCCAGTAGCTCGTTTGTCAGGGGGAAATATGGCTACACCTTC.

The chain uses TRBV10-3 and TRBJ1-5; 7 positions match TRBD1. The V segment lost 10 bases and the J segment 0 bases; nucleotides outside the gene matches: 6. CDR3 length: 14 amino acids. CDR1 and CDR2 (germline): ENHRY, SYGVKD. CDR3 amino acids: CATRGRNSNQPQHF. CDR3 nucleotides: TGTGCCACCAGGGGGAGGAATAGCAATCAGCCCCAGCATTTT.

The rearrangement links TRBV4-1 to TRBJ1-2, with D tentatively TRBD1 (5 bases). The CDR3 sequence is 13 residues long. Trimming took 3 bases from V and 6 from J, leaving 11 bases between them. The germline CDR1 and CDR2 sequences are MGHRA and YSYEKL. In DNA, the CDR3 is TGCGCCAGCAGCCATCCCCTGGGGCATGGCTACACCTTC. Encoded protein: CASSHPLGHGYTF.

The V and J genes are TRBV18 and TRBJ1-3; D unresolved. Deletions cut 1 base from V and 0 bases from J, with 19 bases between. The CDR3 contains 19 residues. CDR1 is KGHSH and CDR2 is LQKENI in the germline V gene. In DNA form, the CDR3 reads TGTGCCAGCTCACCACTCCTTAAGGCAGGCGGGAGCTCTGGAAACACCATATATTTT. The encoded protein is CASSPLLKAGGSSGNTIYF.

The chain has TRBV6-6 and TRBJ2-5; the D gene is possibly TRBD2 (6 bases). Trimming cost V 0 bases and J 4 bases, with 9 bases left between them. The CDR3 extends over 14 amino acids. Germline-derived CDR1 and CDR2 are MNHNY and SVGAGI (reference sequence). The CDR3 loop reads CASSYSGSGETQYF. The CDR3 DNA follows: TGTGCCAGCAGTTACTCGGGTAGCGGAGAGACCCAGTACTTC.

The CDR3 nucleotides read TGTGCCAGCAGCTTAGTACAGAACTATGGCTACACCTTC. Its translation: CASSLVQNYGYTF. V and J are TRBV7-2 and TRBJ1-2, with D unresolved. V shed 1 base and J shed 2 bases, with 5 bases lying between them. Germline V gene sequence: CDR1 SGHTA, CDR2 FQGNSA. The CDR3 loop spans 13 amino acids.

This chain connects TRBV18 to TRBJ2-3; D perhaps matches TRBD2 (6 bases). Germline V gene sequence: CDR1 KGHSH, CDR2 LQKENI. Trimming removed 1 base from V and 4 bases from J, with 9 bases in between. The CDR3 extends over 14 amino acids. CDR3 bases: TGTGCCAGCTCACCACTAGCGGTCTCAGATACGCAGTATTTT. It translates to CASSPLAVSDTQYF.

The V call is TRBV5-1, the J call TRBJ2-7; 9 bases map to TRBD1. The CDR3 loop spans 18 amino acids. Germline CDR1 is SGHRS and CDR2 is YFSETQ. V lost 2 bases, J lost 0 bases, and 12 bases stayed unmatched. The chain's CDR3 is CASSLTPAGQGSSYEQYF. In DNA form, the CDR3 reads TGCGCCAGCAGCTTAACCCCCGCAGGACAGGGGAGCTCCTACGAGCAGTACTTC.

V gene TRBV4-3 combines with J gene TRBJ2-7; 7 bases fit TRBD1. V lost 2 bases and J lost 0; bases outside the gene matches: 10. Germline V gene data show CDR1 as LGHNA and CDR2 as YSLEER. This CDR3 contains 17 residues. The CDR3 loop reads CASSQYTTGASSYEQYF. CDR3 bases: TGCGCCAGCAGCCAATATACTACAGGGGCGAGCTCCTACGAGCAGTACTTC.

This clone was detected only a few times. V usage is TRBV5-6 and J usage is TRBJ1-3; 9 bases agree with TRBD1. Trimming cost V 7 bases and J 4 bases; bases outside gene matches: 6. The CDR3 loop spans 14 amino acids. Germline CDR1 is SGHDT and CDR2 is YYEEEE. CDR3: CASGGTGKGNTIYF. The CDR3 bases are TGTGCCAGCGGTGGGACAGGGAAGGGAAACACCATATATTTT.

The chain links TRBV19 to TRBJ1-3, with 8 bases identical to TRBD1. The germline CDR1 and CDR2 sequences are LNHDA and SQIVND (reference sequence). V was pared by 5 bases and J by 4 bases, with 7 bases of the junction left unmatched. The CDR3 contains 15 residues. The CDR3 region has the DNA TGTGCCAGTAGTCTTCGACCAGGGGGCGGAAACACCATATATTTT. This sequence encodes CASSLRPGGGNTIYF.

This clone showed up just a few times. The chain is built from TRBV4-2 and TRBJ1-1; D gene uncertain. CDR1 LGHNA and CDR2 YNFKEQ come from the germline V gene. V lost 9 bases and J 3 bases, leaving 5 bases between the germline ends. CDR3 length: 10 residues. The CDR3 spells CASRDTEAFF. CDR3 DNA sequence: TGTGCCAGTCGAGACACTGAAGCTTTCTTT.

V gene TRBV2 combines with J gene TRBJ1-1; D gene unclear. The CDR3 spans 17 residues. Germline V lookup: CDR1 SNHLY, CDR2 FYNNEI. V dropped 0 bases and J dropped 8 bases, with 22 bases sitting between them. CDR3 sequence: CASSEALRRQNHVEAFF. In DNA form, the CDR3 reads TGTGCCAGCAGTGAAGCGCTTCGGCGGCAGAACCATGTCGAAGCTTTCTTT. The whole variable domain, remainder taken from reference TRBV2 and TRBJ1-1, is EPEVTQTPSHQVTQMGQEVILRCVPISNHLYFYWYRQILGQKVEFLVSFYNNEISEKSEIFDDQFSVERPDGSNFTLKIRSTKLEDSAMYFCASSEALRRQNHVEAFFGQGTRLTVV.

The J gene is TRBJ2-3, the V gene TRBV7-9; TRBD2 is a possible D gene (6 bases). CDR3 length equals 16 residues. Looked up from germline, CDR1 is SEHNR and CDR2 is FQNEAQ (reference sequence). Trimming stripped 2 bases from V and 2 bases from J, with 14 bases between. The CDR3 here is CASSLRRANPTDTQYF. Written as DNA, the CDR3 is TGTGCCAGCAGCTTAAGGAGGGCTAACCCCACAGATACGCAGTATTTT.

The V and J genes are TRBV18 and TRBJ1-6; D possibly corresponds to TRBD1 (5 bases). The V gene lost 3 bases and the J gene lost 0 bases, with 12 bases spanning the gap. The germline gives CDR1 KGHSH, CDR2 LQKENI. There are 17 residues in the CDR3. CDR3 coding DNA: TGTGCCAGCTCACCTGTCCGGGGGGGCTCCTATAATTCACCCCTCCACTTT. This translates into CASSPVRGGSYNSPLHF.